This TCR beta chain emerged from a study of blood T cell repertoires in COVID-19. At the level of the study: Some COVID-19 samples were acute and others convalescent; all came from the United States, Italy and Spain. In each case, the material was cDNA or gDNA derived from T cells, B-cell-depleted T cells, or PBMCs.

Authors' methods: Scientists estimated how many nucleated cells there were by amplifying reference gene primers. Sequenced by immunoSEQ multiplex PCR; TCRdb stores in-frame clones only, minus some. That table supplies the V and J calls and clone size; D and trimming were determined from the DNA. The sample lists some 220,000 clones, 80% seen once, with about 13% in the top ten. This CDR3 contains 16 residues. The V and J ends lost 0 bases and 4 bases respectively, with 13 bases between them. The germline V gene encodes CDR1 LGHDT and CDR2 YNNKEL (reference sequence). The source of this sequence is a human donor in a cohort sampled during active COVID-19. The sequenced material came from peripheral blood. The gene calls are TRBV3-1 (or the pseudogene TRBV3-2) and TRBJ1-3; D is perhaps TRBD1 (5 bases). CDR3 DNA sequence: TGTGCCAGCAGCCAAGATCTCGGGCAGGGAGGAAACACCATATATTTT. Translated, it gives CASSQDLGQGGNTIYF.